This T cell receptor beta chain is from a study of graft-versus-host responses after intestinal transplantation. Study in general: Tacrolimus plus steroids were given to all recipients for two to three years, preceded by anti-thymocyte globulin induction.

V shed 6 bases, J shed 2 bases, and the junction held 2 bases outside the gene matches. The length of the CDR3 is 14 residues. From germline, CDR1 is SNHLY and CDR2 FYNNEI. Study observations and caveats: GvH clone levels peaked in circulation, and this peak was associated with early post-transplant HvG declines. Some GvH clones were seen earlier in gut or blood, suggesting intestinal origin. In patients with graft-donor T cell macrochimerism, allograft graft-versus-host to host-versus-graft clonal ratios were high.

Repertoires were generated with immunoSEQ multiplex PCR, while TCRdb's copy carries only in-frame clones and drops some. The sample includes some 81,000 clones, roughly nine tenths of them seen just once. On this clone: Its antigen is not known.

This clonotype originated in a human donor who received an intestinal transplant. Source: unstimulated CD4+ T cells sorted from spleen or lymph node cells, taken before intestinal transplant. V and J are TRBV2 and TRBJ1-3; the match to TRBD1 covers 9 bases. The CDR3 sequence is CASRGTGTGNTIYF. The CDR3 DNA reads TGTGCCAGCAGGGGGACAGGGACTGGAAACACCATATATTTT. Using reference TRBV2 and TRBJ1-3 for the parts outside the CDR3, the full variable domain is EPEVTQTPSHQVTQMGQEVILRCVPISNHLYFYWYRQILGQKVEFLVSFYNNEISEKSEIFDDQFSVERPDGSNFTLKIRSTKLEDSAMYFCASRGTGTGNTIYFGEGSWLTVV.